This T cell receptor (beta chain) came from a study of T cells after yellow fever vaccination. The CDR3 is made up of 14 amino acids. V gave up 3 bases and J gave up 1 base, with 10 bases separating them. This clonotype was found a few times. Its target is not known. General observations from the study: Primary-vaccination clones mostly resurfaced post-booster (96% CD4, 85% to 90% CD8). The presence of abundant clonotypes contaminating from the bulk population was possible in FACS-sorted repertoires.

TCRdb reanalysed the 5' RACE reads using MiXCR and keeps one entry per CDR3 protein. The sample contains about 230,000 distinct CDR3 sequences, 6% to 8% of which appear only once. The genes are TRBV23-1 and TRBJ2-7; no clear D. TRBV23-1 is filed as an ORF, its function uncertain. The TCR sequence derives from a man younger than 45 who received the YFV17D yellow fever vaccine. This specimen consisted of CD4+ T cells sorted from PBMCs, obtained on the day of the yellow fever booster vaccination. The CDR3 protein is CASSHRTDSYEQYF. DNA for the CDR3: TGCGCCAGCAGTCATCGGACGGATTCCTACGAGCAGTACTTC.